This T cell receptor (beta chain) was recovered during a study of blood T cell repertoires in COVID-19. On the study more broadly: Donors in the United States, Italy and Spain gave samples during acute or convalescent COVID-19. Sample material is recorded as cDNA or gDNA derived from T cells, B-cell-depleted T cells, or PBMCs.

Original data processing: Using reference gene primer amplification, nucleated cell counts were estimated. Sequencing used immunoSEQ multiplex PCR; TCRdb keeps in-frame clones, though not all of them. Clone size and the V and J calls come from that table; the DNA yielded D and trimming. The sample includes about 49,000 clones, roughly four fifths of them seen just once. From germline, CDR1 is MNHEY and CDR2 SMNVEV (reference sequence). This CDR3 is built from 17 residues. J lost 3 bases, V lost 6 bases, and 11 bases had no gene match. This chain joins TRBV27 and TRBJ2-3, with TRBD1 matching over 11 bases. Sequenced input: peripheral blood. The sequence was collected from a woman between 55 and 75 years old with acute or convalescent COVID-19. CDR3 bases: TGTGCCAGCAGGTTAAGAGGGACAGGGGGGGGGACAGATACGCAGTATTTT. Its translation is CASRLRGTGGGTDTQYF.